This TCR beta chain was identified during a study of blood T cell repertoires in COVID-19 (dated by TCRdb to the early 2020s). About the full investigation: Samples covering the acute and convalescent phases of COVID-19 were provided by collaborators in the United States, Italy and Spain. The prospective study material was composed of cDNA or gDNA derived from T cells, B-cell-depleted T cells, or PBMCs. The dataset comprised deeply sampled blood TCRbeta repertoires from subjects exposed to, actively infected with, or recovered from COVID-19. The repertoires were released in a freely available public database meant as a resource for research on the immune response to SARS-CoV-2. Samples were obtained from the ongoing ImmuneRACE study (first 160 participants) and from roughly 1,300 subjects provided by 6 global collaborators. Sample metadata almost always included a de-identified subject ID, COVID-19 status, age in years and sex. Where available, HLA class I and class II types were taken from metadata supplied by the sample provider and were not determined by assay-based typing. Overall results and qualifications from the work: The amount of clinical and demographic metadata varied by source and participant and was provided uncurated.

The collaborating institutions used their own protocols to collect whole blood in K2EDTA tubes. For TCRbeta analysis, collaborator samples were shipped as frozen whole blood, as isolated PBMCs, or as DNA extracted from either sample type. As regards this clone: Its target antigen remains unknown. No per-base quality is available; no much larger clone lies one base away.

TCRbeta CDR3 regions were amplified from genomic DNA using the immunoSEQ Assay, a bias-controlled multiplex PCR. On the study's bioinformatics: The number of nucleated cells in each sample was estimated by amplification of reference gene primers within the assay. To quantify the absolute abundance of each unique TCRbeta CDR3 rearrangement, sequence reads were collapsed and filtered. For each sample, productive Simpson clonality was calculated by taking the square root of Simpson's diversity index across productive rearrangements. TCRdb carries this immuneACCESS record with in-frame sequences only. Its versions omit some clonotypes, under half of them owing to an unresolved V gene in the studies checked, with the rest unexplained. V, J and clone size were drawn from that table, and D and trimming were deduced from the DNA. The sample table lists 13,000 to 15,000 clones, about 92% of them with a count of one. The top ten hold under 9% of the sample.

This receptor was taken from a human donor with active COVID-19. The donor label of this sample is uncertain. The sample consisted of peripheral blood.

CDR3 sequence: CASSDSGGPYEQYF. The bases read TGCGCCAGCAGTGATAGCGGGGGACCCTACGAGCAGTACTTC. The chain employs TRBV10-1 and TRBJ2-7, and 9 bases in between align with TRBD2. The germline V gene (reference sequence) sets CDR1 to WNHNN and CDR2 to SYGVQD. Trimmed from V: 3 bases; trimmed from J: 2 bases; junction bases lacking a gene match: 2. The CDR3, cysteine through phenylalanine, is 14 amino acids long. Just the 42-base CDR3 DNA is kept, in frame starting at base 1.